Sequencing of this T cell receptor (beta chain) was carried out in a study of T cells in Graves' hyperthyroidism and ophthalmopathy. As concerns this clonotype: The junction departs from the called germline gene at one end, perhaps through a read error.

The CDR3 contains 15 residues. Germline V CDR1 and CDR2: SGHTA, FQGNSA. Researchers amplified the TCR beta CDR3 regions from RNA transcripts. The TCR CDR3 was amplified in a first-round RT-PCR using the HTBI primer set. TCRdb recomputed calls from the multiplex PCR reads with MiXCR, one row per CDR3 protein. The data hold under 300,000 distinct CDR3 sequences, with less than 30% observed a single time. The TCR originated in a man aged 40-50 years with Graves' hyperthyroidism that later progressed to Graves' ophthalmopathy. Sequencing was done on a sample of blood. This chain uses TRBV7-2 with TRBJ1-5; 8 bases map to TRBD1. In DNA, the CDR3 is TGCGCCAGCAGCCACACAGGACAGGGTGATCAGCCCCAGCATTTT. This codes for CASSHTGQGDQPQHF.